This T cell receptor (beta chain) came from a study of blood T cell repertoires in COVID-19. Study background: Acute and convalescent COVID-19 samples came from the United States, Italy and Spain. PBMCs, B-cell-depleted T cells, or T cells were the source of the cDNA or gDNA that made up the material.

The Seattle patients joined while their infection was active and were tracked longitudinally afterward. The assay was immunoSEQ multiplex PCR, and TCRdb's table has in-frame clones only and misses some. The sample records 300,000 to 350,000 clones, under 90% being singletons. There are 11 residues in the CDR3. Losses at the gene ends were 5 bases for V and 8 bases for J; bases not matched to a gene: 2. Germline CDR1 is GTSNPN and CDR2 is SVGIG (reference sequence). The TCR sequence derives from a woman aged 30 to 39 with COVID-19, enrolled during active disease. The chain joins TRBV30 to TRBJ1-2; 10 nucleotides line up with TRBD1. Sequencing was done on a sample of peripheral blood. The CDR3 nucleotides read TGTGCCTGGGGACAGGGGGAGGGCTACACCTTC. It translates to CAWGQGEGYTF.